The 2 T cell receptor beta chains reported below all come from one sample, sequenced in a study of cytomegalovirus exposure and HLA in healthy donors. Both 60 Vbeta primers and 13 Jbeta primers went into the PCR. Only in-frame clones appear in the TCRdb table, and some are missing; sequencing was by immunoSEQ multiplex PCR. The repertoire holds some 150,000 clones, with 70% to 85% as singletons. Sequencing used PBMCs. These TCRs come from a male donor in good health and CMV-seronegative.

The V call is TRBV9, the J call TRBJ2-1; 8 positions match TRBD2. V lost 3 bases and J lost 0; bases outside the gene matches: 5. CDR3 size: 16 residues. From germline, CDR1 is SGDLS and CDR2 YYNGEE. CDR3: CASSAPTSVSYNEQFF. In DNA form, the CDR3 reads TGTGCCAGCAGCGCCCCGACTAGCGTCTCCTACAATGAGCAGTTCTTC.

The chain links TRBV4-3 to TRBJ2-1; D is perhaps TRBD2 (6 bases). The CDR3 has 17 amino acids. V gave up 0 bases and J gave up 8 bases, with 20 bases separating them. The germline V gene has CDR1 LGHNA and CDR2 YSLEER. The CDR3 region is CASSQDRRRDLPHEQFF. The CDR3 DNA follows: TGCGCCAGCAGCCAAGATAGGAGGCGGGACTTACCCCATGAGCAGTTCTTC.